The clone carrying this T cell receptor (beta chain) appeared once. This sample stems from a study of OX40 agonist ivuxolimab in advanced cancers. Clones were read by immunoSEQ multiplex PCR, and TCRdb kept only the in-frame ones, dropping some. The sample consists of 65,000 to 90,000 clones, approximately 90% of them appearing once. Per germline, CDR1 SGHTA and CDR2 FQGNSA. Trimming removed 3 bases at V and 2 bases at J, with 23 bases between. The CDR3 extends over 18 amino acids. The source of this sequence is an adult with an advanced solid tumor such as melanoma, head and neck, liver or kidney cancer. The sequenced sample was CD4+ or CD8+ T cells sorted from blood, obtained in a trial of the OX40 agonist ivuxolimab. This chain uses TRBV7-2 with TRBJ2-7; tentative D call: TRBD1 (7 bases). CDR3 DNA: TGTGCCAGCAGCTTTTCGACCGGGGGCAGGGGGAGAACCTACGAGCAGTACTTC. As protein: CASSFSTGGRGRTYEQYF.